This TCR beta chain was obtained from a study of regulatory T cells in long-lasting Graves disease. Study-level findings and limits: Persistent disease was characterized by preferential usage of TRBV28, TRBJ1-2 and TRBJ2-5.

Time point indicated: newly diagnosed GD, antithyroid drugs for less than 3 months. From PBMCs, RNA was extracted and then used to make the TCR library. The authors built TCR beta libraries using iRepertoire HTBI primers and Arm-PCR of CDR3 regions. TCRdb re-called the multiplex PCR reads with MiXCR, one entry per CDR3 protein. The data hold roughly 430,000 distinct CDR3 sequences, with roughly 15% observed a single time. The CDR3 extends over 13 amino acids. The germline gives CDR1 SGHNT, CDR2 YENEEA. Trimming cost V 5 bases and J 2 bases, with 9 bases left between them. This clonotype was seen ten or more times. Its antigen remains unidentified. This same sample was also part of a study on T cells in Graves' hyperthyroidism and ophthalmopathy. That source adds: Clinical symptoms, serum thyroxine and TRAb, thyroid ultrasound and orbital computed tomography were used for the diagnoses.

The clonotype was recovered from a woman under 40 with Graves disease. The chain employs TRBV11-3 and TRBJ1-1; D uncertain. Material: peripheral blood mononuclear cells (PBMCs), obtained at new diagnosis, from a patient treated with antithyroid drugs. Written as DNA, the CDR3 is TGTGCCAGCAGCCCTTCCACAAACACTGAAGCTTTCTTT. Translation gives CASSPSTNTEAFF.